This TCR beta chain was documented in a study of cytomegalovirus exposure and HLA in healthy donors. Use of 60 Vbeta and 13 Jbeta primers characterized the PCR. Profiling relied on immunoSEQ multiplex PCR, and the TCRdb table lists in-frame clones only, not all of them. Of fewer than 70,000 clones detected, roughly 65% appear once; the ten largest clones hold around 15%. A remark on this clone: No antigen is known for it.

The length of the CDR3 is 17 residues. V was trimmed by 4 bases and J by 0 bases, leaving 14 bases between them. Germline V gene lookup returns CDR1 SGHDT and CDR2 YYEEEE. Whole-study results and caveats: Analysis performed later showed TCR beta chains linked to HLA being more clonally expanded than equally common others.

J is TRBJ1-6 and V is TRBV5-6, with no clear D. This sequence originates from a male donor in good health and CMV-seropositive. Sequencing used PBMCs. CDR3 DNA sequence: TGTGCCAGCAGCGATGGGCGGGGAGGCTCCTATAATTCACCCCTCCACTTT. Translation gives CASSDGRGGSYNSPLHF. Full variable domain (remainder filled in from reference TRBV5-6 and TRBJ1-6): DAGVTQSPTHLIKTRGQQVTLRCSPKSGHDTVSWYQQALGQGPQFIFQYYEEEERQRGNFPDRFSGHQFPNYSSELNVNALLLGDSALYLCASSDGRGGSYNSPLHFGNGTRLTVT.